This passage covers 31 T cell receptor beta chains from one sample sequenced in a study of blood T cells in healthy people across ages. A J-beta primer mix and a sample-barcoded 5' primer were used in a second PCR of roughly 7 to 12 cycles. In TCRdb, the 5' RACE reads were re-called with MiXCR into one record per CDR3 protein. The sample lists roughly 720,000 distinct CDR3 sequences; 53% were seen once. Source material: blood. Receptors were obtained from a man aged 80 or over in good health.

The rearrangement links TRBV20-1 to TRBJ2-2; a possible D gene is TRBD1 (6 bases). CDR1 and CDR2 (germline): DFQATT, SNEGSKA (reference sequence). The V end was cut by 5 bases, the J end by 5 bases, with 15 bases between. The length of the CDR3 is 14 residues. CDR3 nucleotides: TGCAGTGCTGGGGGCAGGAAAGGGACCGGGGAGCTGTTTTTT. Translated, it gives CSAGGRKGTGELFF.

The chain combines TRBV6-5 with TRBJ2-5, with D hard to call. V gave up 0 bases and J gave up 6 bases, with 8 bases separating them. The germline V gene has CDR1 MNHEY and CDR2 SVGAGI. The CDR3 has 13 amino acids. The CDR3 reads CASSYSGFQTQYF. The CDR3 bases are TGTGCCAGCAGTTACTCGGGGTTCCAGACCCAGTACTTC.

This clonotype was counted between two and nine times. This chain joins TRBV12-3 or TRBV12-4 and TRBJ2-5, with 11 positions matching TRBD1. The CDR3 has 15 amino acids. V was pared by 6 bases and J by 4 bases, with 7 bases of the junction left unmatched. For the CDR3, the DNA is TGTGCCAGCAGGCCGGGACAGGGGGAGTTAGAGACCCAGTACTTC. It codes for CASRPGQGELETQYF.

The chain has TRBV29-1 and TRBJ1-2, with D perhaps matching TRBD1 (5 bases). The V and J ends lost 4 bases and 3 bases respectively, with 18 bases between them. Looked up from germline, CDR1 is SQVTM and CDR2 is ANQGSEA. There are 15 residues in the CDR3. The CDR3 coding sequence is TGCAGCGTTGCCCCCCGGGGCTCTGGGGACTATGGCTACACCTTC. Residues: CSVAPRGSGDYGYTF.

The V call is TRBV7-2, the J call TRBJ2-5; D not certain. The end of the DNA fits TRBJ2-7 better, so the J call may be wrong. CDR1 SGHTA and CDR2 FQGNSA come from the germline V gene. This CDR3 spans 14 amino acids. CDR3: CASSPGGSIYEQYF. The CDR3 DNA reads as TGTGCCAGTAGCCCAGGTGGTAGTATCTACGAGCAGTACTTC.

The chain combines TRBV18 with TRBJ1-2; unclear D gene. V lost 4 bases, J lost 6 bases, and 27 bases lay in between. The CDR3 spans 18 residues. Germline V gene data show CDR1 as KGHSH and CDR2 as LQKENI. The DNA for the CDR3 is TGTGCCAGCTCACAGCTGCCGATCCAAACCCGGGATAAAGATGGCTACACCTTC. It translates to CASSQLPIQTRDKDGYTF.

The chain has TRBV3-1 and TRBJ2-3, with D perhaps matching TRBD2 (6 bases). V lost 4 bases and J lost 9, with 14 bases in between. Germline V gene sequence: CDR1 LGHDT, CDR2 YNNKEL (reference sequence). This CDR3 region has 13 residues. The CDR3 sequence is CASSPGKAGTQYF. CDR3 nucleotide sequence: TGTGCCAGCAGCCCGGGGAAGGCGGGAACGCAGTATTTT.

V is TRBV3-1 and J is TRBJ2-5; D is possibly TRBD2 (6 bases). The J call could be wrong; TRBJ2-7 is a better fit for the DNA end. Germline CDR1 and CDR2: LGHDT and YNNKEL (reference sequence). The CDR3 consists of 13 residues. The chain's CDR3 is CASSQAGRYEQYF. CDR3 DNA: TGTGCCAGCAGCCAAGCCGGGAGATACGAGCAGTACTTC.

The chain carries TRBV7-9 and TRBJ1-1; TRBD1 is a possible D gene (5 bases). This CDR3 comprises 14 residues. Deletions cut 5 bases from V and 5 bases from J, with 15 bases between. CDR1 and CDR2 (germline): SEHNR, FQNEAQ (reference sequence). Here the CDR3 reads CASSPSGGGTEAFF. The CDR3 coding sequence is TGTGCCAGCAGCCCCTCGGGGGGAGGTACTGAAGCTTTCTTT.

This clonotype was counted only a few times. V gene TRBV28 combines with J gene TRBJ2-7, with TRBD2 as a possible D gene (6 bases). V lost 4 bases and J lost 4, with 11 bases in between. The length of the CDR3 is 13 residues. Germline CDR1 and CDR2: MDHEN and SYDVKM. The CDR3, as DNA: TGTGCCAGCAGTTCTCCAGGGAGGTACGAGCAGTACTTC. This sequence encodes CASSSPGRYEQYF.

This chain uses TRBV20-1 with TRBJ2-3; 14 nucleotides line up with TRBD2. This CDR3 region has 15 residues. With V trimmed by 4 bases and J by 6 bases, 6 bases remained unmatched. Germline CDR1 is DFQATT and CDR2 is SNEGSKA (reference sequence). CDR3 nucleotide sequence: TGCAGTGCTACGACTAGCGGGAGGGTAGACGATACGCAGTATTTT. Its translation is CSATTSGRVDDTQYF.

The gene calls are TRBV28 and TRBJ2-1, with 11 bases fitting TRBD2. The CDR3 totals 21 residues. The V segment lost 3 bases and the J segment 6 bases; nucleotides outside the gene matches: 22. Germline-derived CDR1 and CDR2 are MDHEN and SYDVKM. The CDR3 region is CASSFPRRWVAGGPLGNEQFF. CDR3 DNA sequence: TGTGCCAGCAGTTTCCCCCGCCGGTGGGTAGCGGGAGGGCCCCTCGGCAATGAGCAGTTCTTC.

This chain uses TRBV12-3 or TRBV12-4 with TRBJ1-1, with 9 bases identical to TRBD1. This CDR3 is 15 amino acids long. The V and J ends lost 7 bases and 11 bases, in that order; junction bases with no gene match: 17. The DNA for the CDR3 is TGTGCCAGCAACCCCCTGACAGGGGGACCCCAGGAGGCTTTCTTT. Its protein is CASNPLTGGPQEAFF.

The gene calls are TRBV7-9 and TRBJ2-2; D unresolved. The germline CDR1 and CDR2 sequences are SEHNR and FQNEAQ (reference sequence). Trimming stripped 9 bases from V and 0 bases from J, with 23 bases between. CDR3 length: 18 residues. CDR3 DNA: TGTGCCAGTCCAGCTTTGTGGGCGAGAGCTTCGAACACCGGGGAGCTGTTTTTT. Translating it yields CASPALWARASNTGELFF.

The CDR3 spells CASRQDRVGGYTF. Here the CDR3 DNA reads TGTGCCAGCAGGCAGGACAGGGTTGGCGGCTACACCTTC. The chain has TRBV12-3 or TRBV12-4 and TRBJ1-2, with 8 bases fitting TRBD1. V lost 6 bases to trimming and J lost 8 bases; unmatched junction nucleotides: 8. CDR3 length: 13 residues.

This clonotype has at least ten counts. This chain uses TRBV14 with TRBJ2-7, with TRBD2 matching 8 bases. Germline CDR1 reads SGHDN; CDR2 reads FVKESK. The CDR3 consists of 15 residues. Losses at the gene ends were 5 bases for V and 0 bases for J; bases not matched to a gene: 6. CDR3 sequence: CASSVLAESSYEQYF. CDR3 DNA: TGTGCCAGCAGCGTACTAGCGGAAAGCTCCTACGAGCAGTACTTC.

This sequence joins TRBV11-2 and TRBJ2-4; TRBD1 is a possible D gene (6 bases). Matching the DNA end better, TRBJ2-7 makes the J call doubtful. CDR3 length: 15 amino acids. In germline, CDR1 is SGHAT, CDR2 FQNNGV. CDR3 DNA sequence: TGTGCCAGCAGCCCGCAAACAGGGCCTTGGGGCGAGCAGTACTTC. This translates into CASSPQTGPWGEQYF.

The gene calls are TRBV29-1 and TRBJ2-7, with D possibly called TRBD1 or TRBD2 (5 bases each). The CDR3 loop spans 12 amino acids. Germline CDR1 SQVTM, CDR2 ANQGSEA. The V end lost 6 bases, the J end lost 2 bases, and 11 bases lay between the germline ends. For the CDR3, the DNA is TGCAGCGTGGGGGTTAGTCCCTACGAGCAGTACTTC. It is translated as CSVGVSPYEQYF.

The chain employs TRBV3-1 and TRBJ1-1; D ambiguous. The CDR3 sequence is 16 residues long. Looked up from germline, CDR1 is LGHDT and CDR2 is YNNKEL (reference sequence). The V and J ends lost 3 bases and 2 bases respectively, with 16 bases between them. The CDR3 DNA follows: TGTGCCAGCAGCCACAGAGGAGGGAGATCAAACACTGAAGCTTTCTTT. Its protein is CASSHRGGRSNTEAFF.

The chain employs TRBV21-1 and TRBJ2-5; TRBD2, the D gene given by the table, was not confirmed from the DNA. TRBV21-1 is a pseudogene segment. The CDR3 is 15 amino acids. The DNA of the CDR3 is TGTGCCAGCAGCTTCTACCGGGACGGCGCCAAAGAGCAGTACTTC. Translated: CASSFYRDGAKEQYF.

This chain connects TRBV13 to TRBJ2-7; no clear D. CDR3 size: 16 residues. The V gene's germline CDR1 is PRHDT and CDR2 FYEKMQ (reference sequence). Trimming shortened V by 4 bases and J by 2 bases, and 18 bases separated the two germline ends. CDR3 in amino acids: CASSSSYRAETYEQYF. CDR3 sequence (DNA): TGTGCCAGCAGCTCATCGTACCGGGCCGAGACCTACGAGCAGTACTTC.

The CDR3 bases are TGTGCCTGGAGTCCTCCCCCCGGGACAGGGACCTCCTACAATGAGCAGTTCTTC. Translating it yields CAWSPPPGTGTSYNEQFF. The chain links TRBV30 to TRBJ2-1; 9 nucleotides agree with TRBD1. The V and J ends lost 2 bases and 0 bases, in that order; junction bases with no gene match: 11. Germline lookup yields CDR1 GTSNPN and CDR2 SVGIG (reference sequence). CDR3 length: 18 amino acids.

This clonotype came up a few times. This rearrangement joins TRBV7-8 to TRBJ2-3; no definite D call. The CDR3 runs 13 residues. Per germline, CDR1 SGHVS and CDR2 FQNEAQ. Trimming stripped 5 bases from V and 3 bases from J, with 9 bases between. CDR3 DNA: TGTGCCAGCAGCACTACAGTGACAGATACGCAGTATTTT. Protein product: CASSTTVTDTQYF.

V gene TRBV12-3 or TRBV12-4 combines with J gene TRBJ2-1, with 7 bases that match TRBD2. Trimming took 7 bases from V and 4 from J; bases not matched to a gene: 13. This CDR3 comprises 16 residues. The CDR3 DNA reads as TGTGCCAGCATCCCTTCAGTGGCGGGAGCGTACAATGAGCAGTTCTTC. Its translation is CASIPSVAGAYNEQFF.

The chain carries TRBV10-3 and TRBJ1-2; a possible D gene is TRBD1 (6 bases). Germline CDR1 ENHRY, CDR2 SYGVKD. V lost 7 bases and J lost 3, with 12 bases in between. This CDR3 is 13 amino acids long. The CDR3 DNA reads TGTGCCATCACGGCACAGGGACACTATGGCTACACCTTC. As protein: CAITAQGHYGYTF.

The CDR3, as DNA: TGCGCCAGCAGCTTACTACCGCAGGGGCCTCTCTCCTACGAGCAGTACTTC. Translating gives CASSLLPQGPLSYEQYF. The chain joins TRBV5-1 to TRBJ2-7; D is possibly TRBD1 (6 bases). The germline CDR1 and CDR2 sequences are SGHRS and YFSETQ. This CDR3 is built from 17 residues. The germline V and J ends were trimmed by 2 bases and 0 bases, with 18 bases remaining between them.

CDR3 bases: TGTGCCAGCACTTCCGTCACTGAAGCTTTCTTT. It specifies CASTSVTEAFF. The chain employs TRBV28 and TRBJ1-1; D is unclear. The ends were cut back, 7 bases at V and 4 bases at J, with 7 bases in the middle. CDR3 length: 11 amino acids. Looked up from germline, CDR1 is MDHEN and CDR2 is SYDVKM. The whole variable domain, remainder taken from reference TRBV28 and TRBJ1-1, is DVKVTQSSRYLVKRTGEKVFLECVQDMDHENMFWYRQDPGLGLRLIYFSYDVKMKEKGDIPEGYSVSREKKERFSLILESASTNQTSMYLCASTSVTEAFFGQGTRLTVV.

This clonotype showed up just a few times. The genes are TRBV10-3 and TRBJ2-6; D gene ambiguous. This CDR3 is 12 amino acids long. The germline V gene has CDR1 ENHRY and CDR2 SYGVKD. Trimming cost V 10 bases and J 2 bases, with 6 bases left between them. DNA of the CDR3: TGTGCCACGAGACCTGGGGCCAACGTCCTGACTTTC. Its translation: CATRPGANVLTF.

J is TRBJ1-4 and V is TRBV3-1, with D maybe TRBD1 (5 bases). The end of the DNA is better explained by TRBJ2-2, so the J call may be wrong. CDR1 LGHDT and CDR2 YNNKEL come from the germline V gene (reference sequence). CDR3 length: 12 amino acids. The CDR3 loop reads CASSHQDRELFF. The CDR3, as DNA: TGTGCCAGCAGCCACCAGGACAGGGAGCTGTTTTTT.

This clonotype was picked up a small number of times. CDR3 in DNA: TGTGCCAGCAGCTTAGACTCCCTAGCGGGTAAGGGCGGAGATACGCAGTATTTT. This codes for CASSLDSLAGKGGDTQYF. The chain employs TRBV11-2 and TRBJ2-3; 8 nucleotides line up with TRBD2. Germline lookup yields CDR1 SGHAT and CDR2 FQNNGV. After removal of 0 bases from V and 5 bases from J, the junction contained 13 bases not matched to a gene. The CDR3 sequence is 18 residues long.

This clonotype turned up a few times. The chain joins TRBV29-1 to TRBJ1-6, with D perhaps TRBD1 (6 bases). CDR3 length: 15 amino acids. Trimming removed 7 bases at V and 0 bases at J, with 13 bases between. CDR1 is SQVTM and CDR2 is ANQGSEA in the germline V gene. The CDR3 DNA sequence: TGCAGCGGGGGGGACAACAGCTCCTATAATTCACCCCTCCACTTT. Translated: CSGGDNSSYNSPLHF.